The 6 T cell receptor beta chains listed next were all sequenced from one sample in a study of blood T cells in healthy people across ages. Then a second PCR, running roughly 6 to 11 cycles, was carried out with a sample-barcoded 5' primer and a J-beta primer mix. MiXCR, run by TCRdb on the 5' RACE reads, gives a single entry per CDR3 protein. The data hold about 720,000 distinct CDR3 sequences, with about a fifth observed a single time. The sequencing sample was made of blood. The receptors stem from a man in his sixties or seventies in good health.

This clonotype was picked up a small number of times. The CDR3, as DNA: TGCGCCAGCAGTAGATGGCAGGGTGTTGGTACGCAGTATTTT. This gives the protein CASSRWQGVGTQYF. The chain employs TRBV5-1 and TRBJ2-3; a possible D gene is TRBD1 (5 bases). Deletions cut 5 bases from V and 8 bases from J, with 18 bases between. Germline V gives CDR1 SGHRS, CDR2 YFSETQ. The CDR3 covers 14 residues.

A few counts support this clonotype. The rearrangement links TRBV5-6 to TRBJ2-7; D perhaps matches TRBD1 (5 bases). Trimming cost V 4 bases and J 5 bases, with 10 bases left between them. This CDR3 has 12 amino acids. CDR1 SGHDT and CDR2 YYEEEE come from the germline V gene. The CDR3 region has the DNA TGTGCCAGCAGCGCGACAGTCCACGAGCAGTACTTC. It is translated as CASSATVHEQYF. Full variable domain (rest looked up from reference TRBV5-6 and TRBJ2-7): DAGVTQSPTHLIKTRGQQVTLRCSPKSGHDTVSWYQQALGQGPQFIFQYYEEEERQRGNFPDRFSGHQFPNYSSELNVNALLLGDSALYLCASSATVHEQYFGPGTRLTVT.

The chain couples TRBV4-1 to TRBJ2-5; TRBD1 might be the D (5 bases). From germline, CDR1 is MGHRA and CDR2 YSYEKL. CDR3 size: 15 residues. Deletions cut 4 bases from V and 1 base from J, with 13 bases between. The CDR3 bases are TGCGCCAGCAGCCGAGATGGCAGGGCCCAAGAGACCCAGTACTTC. This encodes CASSRDGRAQETQYF.

This chain connects TRBV30 to TRBJ1-5; D gene ambiguous. Trimming took 0 bases from V and 5 from J, leaving 11 bases between them. The CDR3 covers 14 residues. Looked up from germline, CDR1 is GTSNPN and CDR2 is SVGIG (reference sequence). The DNA of the CDR3 is TGTGCCTGGAGTGTAAAGGGAAACTATCAGCCCCAGCATTTT. It yields the protein CAWSVKGNYQPQHF.

On this clonotype itself: One junction end does not reproduce the germline sequence, and a read error may be involved. The chain is built from TRBV6-6 and TRBJ1-4; D is unresolved. Germline V CDR1 and CDR2: MNHNY, SVGAGI (reference sequence). The CDR3 is 13 residues long. The CDR3 DNA sequence: TGTGCCAGCAGCCGCGACAACCTGGAAAAGCTGTTTTTT. Protein product: CASSRDNLEKLFF.

This clonotype was found a few times. V and J are TRBV18 and TRBJ2-7, with a possible D match to TRBD2 (6 bases). The CDR3 has 15 amino acids. The V and J ends lost 2 bases and 2 bases respectively, with 13 bases between them. Germline-derived CDR1 and CDR2 are KGHSH and LQKENI. CDR3 sequence (DNA): TGTGCCAGCTCACCAGGCGGGGCTAGGGCCTACGAGCAGTACTTC. This gives the protein CASSPGGARAYEQYF.